This T cell receptor beta chain was profiled in a study of T cells in Graves' hyperthyroidism and ophthalmopathy. Study context: The blood sample was taken at first diagnosis, before treatment began. Study conclusions and caveats: The model foresaw ophthalmopathy a median approximately 6.1 months prior to onset.

Uncontrolled infection, other autoimmune disease, pregnancy or lactation excluded patients. The PBMCs were taken from around 9.1 ml of fresh peripheral blood. Germline CDR1 reads SGHAT; CDR2 reads FQNNGV. This CDR3 has 11 amino acids. V lost 3 bases, J lost 6 bases, and 5 bases lay in between. Template material for amplifying TCR beta CDR3 regions consisted of RNA transcripts. The HTBI set primed first-round TCR CDR3 RT-PCR. One entry per CDR3 protein, called by TCRdb with MiXCR from the multiplex PCR reads. The table lists about 350,000 distinct CDR3 sequences, over 11% of them singletons. This clonotype has ten or more counts. Its antigen is still unknown.

The receptor comes from a young woman with Graves' hyperthyroidism. Input material: blood. The chain combines TRBV11-2 with TRBJ2-5; D not resolved. CDR3 nucleotides: TGTGCCAGCAGCTTCCAGCAGACCCAGTACTTC. It specifies CASSFQQTQYF. The variable domain in full, completed from reference TRBV11-2 and TRBJ2-5, reads EAGVAQSPRYKIIEKRQSVAFWCNPISGHATLYWYQQILGQGPKLLIQFQNNGVVDDSQLPKDRFSAERLKGVDSTLKIQPAKLEDSAVYLCASSFQQTQYFGPGTRLLVL.